These 7 T cell receptor beta chains were sequenced from one sample in a study of blood T cell repertoires in COVID-19. Method: immunoSEQ multiplex PCR; TCRdb's copy keeps in-frame clones and lacks some. In the table there are about 410,000 clones, approximately 90% of which are singletons. What was sequenced was peripheral blood. These receptors all come from a woman aged 40 to 50 with COVID-19, enrolled during active disease.

V and J are TRBV12-5 and TRBJ2-3; D ambiguous. The V gene lost 3 bases and the J gene lost 6 bases, with 4 bases spanning the gap. Germline V gene sequence: CDR1 LGHNT, CDR2 FRNRAP. The CDR3 consists of 11 residues. Here the CDR3 DNA reads TGTGCTAGTGGTTTTAGTGATACGCAGTATTTT. Amino acid sequence: CASGFSDTQYF.

The rearrangement links TRBV11-2 to TRBJ1-4, with 8 positions matching TRBD1. Germline V gives CDR1 SGHAT, CDR2 FQNNGV. The CDR3 is 16 residues long. With 3 bases clipped from V and 8 bases from J, the junction kept 11 bases outside the gene matches. In DNA, the CDR3 is TGTGCCAGCAGCTTGGGGGTGACAGGGGAGGTGGAAAAACTGTTTTTT. As protein: CASSLGVTGEVEKLFF.

CDR3 in amino acids: CASSPGTGIPPQHF. Written as DNA, the CDR3 is TGTGCCAGTAGCCCCGGGACAGGAATTCCGCCCCAGCATTTT. The chain recombines TRBV19 with TRBJ1-5, with 8 bases fitting TRBD1. This CDR3 contains 14 residues. The V segment lost 6 bases and the J segment 9 bases; nucleotides outside the gene matches: 10. Germline CDR1 LNHDA, CDR2 SQIVND (reference sequence).

The chain uses TRBV6-1 and TRBJ2-7; 10 bases map to TRBD2. J was trimmed by 5 bases and V by 1 base; bases with no gene match: 5. CDR3 length: 15 amino acids. CDR1 is MNHNS, CDR2 SASEGT, per germline. DNA of the CDR3: TGTGCCAGCAGTGAAGAAGCGGGAGGGGGAGACGAGCAGTACTTC. Its translation is CASSEEAGGGDEQYF.

The chain carries TRBV3-1 (or the pseudogene TRBV3-2) and TRBJ1-6; a possible D gene is TRBD1 (5 bases). The CDR3 is 15 residues long. V was clipped by 1 base and J by 10 bases, with 14 bases between them. Germline V CDR1 and CDR2: LGHDT, YNNKEL (reference sequence). CDR3 bases: TGTGCCAGCAGCCAAGGGGGGGGTAGAGGATCACCCCTCCACTTT. It is translated as CASSQGGGRGSPLHF.

The chain links TRBV28 to TRBJ2-3; 8 bases line up with TRBD1. V lost 6 bases and J lost 4; bases outside the gene matches: 15. This CDR3 spans 17 amino acids. CDR1 MDHEN and CDR2 SYDVKM come from the germline V gene. CDR3 residues: CASSPSGWTGHPDTQYF. The CDR3 DNA reads TGTGCCAGCAGCCCAAGCGGTTGGACAGGGCACCCAGATACGCAGTATTTT.

The V and J genes are TRBV30 and TRBJ1-2; D gene unclear. V gave up 1 base and J gave up 6 bases, with 12 bases separating them. Germline CDR1 is GTSNPN and CDR2 is SVGIG (reference sequence). The CDR3 sequence is 13 residues long. The CDR3 reads CAWSEDGSDGYTF. The CDR3 DNA sequence: TGTGCCTGGAGTGAGGATGGGAGTGATGGCTACACCTTC.